This T cell receptor beta chain was identified during a study of blood T cell repertoires in COVID-19. The repertoire was sequenced with immunoSEQ multiplex PCR; TCRdb's copy has only in-frame clones and lacks some. The repertoire has roughly 250,000 clones, 70% to 90% of them found once; the top ten carry more than 3.5%. V shed 1 base and J shed 2 bases, with 6 bases lying between them. Germline CDR1 is SGHTS and CDR2 is YDEGEE. The CDR3 covers 13 residues. Residents of under 25 US areas, aged roughly 18 to 89 years, made up the participants. Cohort placement rested on clinical history that participants reported themselves. This clone was observed a single time.

The chain combines TRBV5-8 with TRBJ1-2; unclear D gene. The receptor was derived from a woman younger than 45 who had recovered from COVID-19. The sequenced sample was PBMCs or T cells enriched from blood (not recorded which). This CDR3 is CASSLTVNYGYTF. CDR3 bases: TGTGCCAGCAGCTTGACGGTAAACTATGGCTACACCTTC.